These T cell receptor beta chains were read from a single sample in a study of Ad26.COV2.S vaccination and SARS-CoV-2 variants. The assay was immunoSEQ multiplex PCR, and TCRdb's table has in-frame clones only and misses some. The sample yields hundreds of thousands of clones, around 86% seen once. The sample was peripheral blood, taken in a trial of Ad26.COV2.S vaccine versus placebo. The receptor set was obtained from a person aged 18-65 years who received the Ad26.COV2.S COVID-19 vaccine or a placebo. The CDR3 runs from the conserved cysteine through the conserved F or W. Fields, in order: D gene, clone size, J gene, V gene, CDR3 DNA, CDR3 protein. The D gene is left open where the match is weak. Only part of the rows carry a size: once, few, many, or a class if the clone is expanded.

TRBD1 | NA | TRBJ1-1 | TRBV4-1 | TGCGCCAGCAGCCAAGTAGGGACAGGGAACACTGAAGCTTTCTTT | CASSQVGTGNTEAFF
NA | NA | TRBJ1-1 | TRBV27 | TGTGCCAGCAGCCTCTTCTTTGTGGGCACTGAAGCTTTCTTT | CASSLFFVGTEAFF
TRBD1 | NA | TRBJ1-4 | TRBV5-6 | TGTGCCAGCAGCTTAGGACAGGGAGGTGAAAAACTGTTTTTT | CASSLGQGGEKLFF
NA | few | TRBJ1-2 | TRBV3-1/TRBV3-2 | TGTGCCAGCAGCCAAGATATTGTTTCGTCTTGGCCCTATGGCTACACCTTC | CASSQDIVSSWPYGYTF
NA | NA | TRBJ2-7 | TRBV25-1 | TGTGCCAGCAGTCAGGTAGGCGAGCAGTACTTC | CASSQVGEQYF
NA | NA | TRBJ2-3 | TRBV5-1 | TGCGCCAGCAGCTTGGAGTCTACAGATACGCAGTATTTT | CASSLESTDTQYF
TRBD2 | NA | TRBJ2-7 | TRBV29-1 | TGCAGCGTTCTGGGAGGGTCCTACGAGCAGTACTTC | CSVLGGSYEQYF
NA | NA | TRBJ1-1 | TRBV5-1 | TGCGCCAGCAGCTTCCCCGGCCGGGCTCAGAACACTGAAGCTTTCTTT | CASSFPGRAQNTEAFF
NA | NA | TRBJ2-7 | TRBV15 | TGTGCCACCAGCACCGGACAGAGCTACGAGCAGTACTTC | CATSTGQSYEQYF
NA | NA | TRBJ2-1 | TRBV4-3 | TGCGCCAGCAGCCAAAATTGGAACAATGAGCAGTTCTTC | CASSQNWNNEQFF
NA | NA | TRBJ2-7 | TRBV3-1/TRBV3-2 | TGTGCCAGCAGCCAAGTTAGGGCCCAGCAGGGCGCCTACGAGCAGTACTTC | CASSQVRAQQGAYEQYF
NA | NA | TRBJ1-1 | TRBV6-4 | TGTGCCAGCAGTGAATCTGGCAGCCCTAGTGTTGAAGCTTTCTTT | CASSESGSPSVEAFF
NA | NA | TRBJ1-1 | TRBV19 | TGTGCCAGTCAGGGGTTCATGAACACTGAAGCTTTCTTT | CASQGFMNTEAFF
TRBD1 | few | TRBJ2-1 | TRBV5-6 | TGTGCCAGCAGCTGGGGACAGGGGTACAATGAGCAGTTCTTC | CASSWGQGYNEQFF
NA | NA | TRBJ1-1 | TRBV28 | TGTGCCAGCAGTTTATGGGAGAACACTGAAGCTTTCTTT | CASSLWENTEAFF
NA | NA | TRBJ1-6 | TRBV21-1 | TGTGCCAGCAGCAAAGACTATCGGTCGGCAGGGACGGGGAGTTCACCCCTCCACTTT | CASSKDYRSAGTGSSPLHF
NA | NA | TRBJ1-5 | TRBV20-1 | TGCAGTGCTAGTGCGGGGGCGCCTCAGCCCCAGCATTTT | CSASAGAPQPQHF
NA | NA | TRBJ2-5 | TRBV11-3 | TGTGCCAGCAGCTTAGATCAAGAGACCCAGTACTTC | CASSLDQETQYF
NA | few | TRBJ1-5 | TRBV15 | TGTGCCACCAGCAGCTGGGTAGATCAGCCCCAGCATTTT | CATSSWVDQPQHF
NA | NA | TRBJ2-7 | TRBV15 | TGTGCCACCAGCAGAGTTTTAGGCTACGAGCAGTACTTC | CATSRVLGYEQYF
NA | NA | TRBJ2-7 | TRBV7-3 | TGTGCCAGCAGCTTAATGCCGGGGGCATACGAGCAGTACTTC | CASSLMPGAYEQYF
NA | NA | TRBJ1-5 | TRBV4-2 | TGTGCCAGCAGCCAGACACGTAGCAATCAGCCCCAGCATTTT | CASSQTRSNQPQHF
NA | NA | TRBJ2-1 | TRBV5-4 | TGTGCCAGCAGCTTGGTAGGTAACAATGAGCAGTTCTTC | CASSLVGNNEQFF
NA | NA | TRBJ1-5 | TRBV5-3 | TGTGCCAGAAGACAGGGACATCAGCCCCAGCATTTT | CARRQGHQPQHF
TRBD1 | NA | TRBJ1-2 | TRBV7-3 | TGTGCCAGCAGCCCCGACAGGGCGTCGTATGGCTACACCTTC | CASSPDRASYGYTF
TRBD1 | NA | TRBJ2-3 | TRBV5-4 | TGTGCCAGCAGCTCTCTACAGGGGGCTGGGACAGATACGCAGTATTTT | CASSSLQGAGTDTQYF
TRBD1 | few | TRBJ2-2 | TRBV5-1 | TGCGCCAGCAGCTTTGCGACAGGGGGCGGGGAGCTGTTTTTT | CASSFATGGGELFF
TRBD2 | NA | TRBJ2-7 | TRBV7-2 | TGTGCCAGCAGCTTAGAGAGCAGCGGGGGGCTCGGGGAGCAGTACTTC | CASSLESSGGLGEQYF
NA | NA | TRBJ1-2 | TRBV7-2 | TGTGCCAGCAGCTTAGATCCAGGGCGGGTAGCTAACTATGGCTACACCTTC | CASSLDPGRVANYGYTF
NA | NA | TRBJ1-2 | TRBV10-3 | TGTGCCATCAGAGGCAGGGTTGAAGCTAACTATGGCTACACCTTC | CAIRGRVEANYGYTF
NA | few | TRBJ2-3 | TRBV6-2/TRBV6-3 | TGTGCCAGCAGTTACTTTTCGGAGAGCACAGATACGCAGTATTTT | CASSYFSESTDTQYF
NA | NA | TRBJ1-1 | TRBV7-6 | TGTGCCAGCAGCTTGGGGGGGGAAGCTTTCTTT | CASSLGGEAFF
NA | once | TRBJ2-7 | TRBV5-4 | TGTGCCAGCAGCTTTTCCTGGGGGTCTGGCGAGCAGTACTTC | CASSFSWGSGEQYF
NA | NA | TRBJ2-3 | TRBV3-1/TRBV3-2 | TGTGCCAGCAGCGGACGTTGGGCCGGGGTAGCACAAGATACGCAGTATTTT | CASSGRWAGVAQDTQYF
NA | NA | TRBJ2-7 | TRBV5-1 | TGCGCCAGCAGCTTCTTTCCTAGTGGGCCGGACGAGCAGTACTTC | CASSFFPSGPDEQYF
NA | NA | TRBJ1-5 | TRBV2 | TGTGCCAGTCGGACAGTAGCAAATCAGCCCCAGCATTTT | CASRTVANQPQHF
NA | NA | TRBJ2-7 | TRBV12-3/TRBV12-4 | TGTGCCAGCAGTTCCAGTGGCGAGCAGTACTTC | CASSSSGEQYF
NA | NA | TRBJ1-2 | TRBV13 | TGTGCCAGCAGCTTAGCCAGGGGACTTGACTATGGCTACACCTTC | CASSLARGLDYGYTF
NA | NA | TRBJ2-7 | TRBV7-8 | TGTGCCAGCAGCTTGGGGCAGCGCACGGTGCAGTACTTC | CASSLGQRTVQYF
NA | NA | TRBJ1-5 | TRBV20-1 | TGCAGTGCTATTGACAGGCTATATAGCAATCAGCCCCAGCATTTT | CSAIDRLYSNQPQHF
NA | once | TRBJ2-2 | TRBV4-1 | TGCGCCAGCAGCCAATCCCCTTCCACCGGGGAGCTGTTTTTT | CASSQSPSTGELFF